The rows below give T cell receptor beta chains drawn from one sample of a study of cytomegalovirus exposure and HLA in healthy donors. Clones were sequenced by immunoSEQ multiplex PCR, and TCRdb holds only the in-frame ones, with some missing. The repertoire holds more than 100,000 clones, with roughly 80% as singletons. The specimen sequenced was PBMCs. All receptors derive from a man aged 30 to 39 in good health and CMV-seronegative. Both conserved end residues are part of each CDR3. Each record gives: V gene, clone size, D gene, J gene, CDR3 DNA, CDR3 protein. The D gene is left open where the match is weak. Clone size, where shown, is once, few, many, or a class for clones that have expanded.

TRBV2	.	TRBD2	TRBJ2-2	TGTGCCAGCAACCCCCGGACTAGAGACACCGGGGAGCTGTTTTTT	CASNPRTRDTGELFF
TRBV4-3	.	.	TRBJ1-2	TGCGCCAGCAGCCAGACTGCCCAGGGCTATGGCTACACCTTC	CASSQTAQGYGYTF
TRBV7-2	.	TRBD1	TRBJ1-4	TGTGCCAGCAGCTTAGGGGACAGTCCTAATGAAAAACTGTTTTTT	CASSLGDSPNEKLFF
TRBV28	.	.	TRBJ2-1	TGTGCCACCCTGGCGCCTCCGGGTGAGCAGTTCTTC	CATLAPPGEQFF
TRBV11-3	.	TRBD2	TRBJ2-5	TGTGCCAGCAGCAAGGGAACGCGGGGGGCTCCTCAAGAGACCCAGTACTTC	CASSKGTRGAPQETQYF
TRBV5-1	.	TRBD2	TRBJ2-2	TGCGCCAGCAGCGTCCGACTAGCGGGGAACACCGGGGAGCTGTTTTTT	CASSVRLAGNTGELFF
TRBV27	.	TRBD2	TRBJ2-5	TGTGCCAGCAGTCTTATGCCGACTAGCGGGGGGGCCCGGGAGACCCAGTACTTC	CASSLMPTSGGARETQYF
TRBV30	.	.	TRBJ2-2	TGTGCCTGGGTGGGCAGGGTGGGCACCGGGGAGCTGTTTTTT	CAWVGRVGTGELFF
TRBV4-3	few	.	TRBJ2-3	TGCGCCAGCAGCCAAGATTTTACGGGGGGCGCTGGCACAGATACGCAGTATTTT	CASSQDFTGGAGTDTQYF
TRBV14	.	.	TRBJ1-2	TGTGCCAGCAGCCGTAGATCTCATTTGGCACATATCGACGCGGGCCATGGCTACACCTTC	CASSRRSHLAHIDAGHGYTF
TRBV7-9	.	.	TRBJ1-4	TGTGCCAGCAGCTTAGCGGGGGCCACGAATGAAAAACTGTTTTTT	CASSLAGATNEKLFF
TRBV10-3	.	TRBD1	TRBJ1-2	TGTGCCAACCGACAGGGAGCTAACTATGGCTACACCTTC	CANRQGANYGYTF
TRBV7-9	.	.	TRBJ2-7	TGTTCCAGCAGCTTAAGGGCCCAGGGGGGCCGGTACGAGCAGTACTTC	CSSSLRAQGGRYEQYF
TRBV6-5	.	.	TRBJ1-2	TGTGCCAGCAGTTACTCGCAACGGAACTATGGCTACACCTTC	CASSYSQRNYGYTF
TRBV28	.	.	TRBJ1-3	TGTGCCAGCAGTCCACCAGGGGAGCCTGGAAACACCATATATTTT	CASSPPGEPGNTIYF
TRBV7-6	.	TRBD2	TRBJ2-2	TGTGCCAGCAGCTTAAGAACTAGCGGATCCACCGGGGAGCTGTTTTTT	CASSLRTSGSTGELFF
TRBV28	.	TRBD1	TRBJ1-5	TGTGCCAGCAGATTATTCCAGGGGGCCGACAATCAGCCCCAGCATTTT	CASRLFQGADNQPQHF
TRBV27	.	.	TRBJ2-2	TGTGCCAGCAGTTATCAGGGATCCGGGGAGCTGTTTTTT	CASSYQGSGELFF
TRBV7-9	.	TRBD2	TRBJ2-3	TGTGCCAGCAGCCCCTGGGGGGGTGGAAGCACAGATACGCAGTATTTT	CASSPWGGGSTDTQYF
TRBV6-1	.	.	TRBJ1-1	TGTGCCAGCAGTTACCAAACTAGGGCTTTCTTT	CASSYQTRAFF
TRBV5-1	.	TRBD1	TRBJ2-7	TGCGCCAGTCGGAGGGGACAGGGGGCGGAGGTGCAGTACTTC	CASRRGQGAEVQYF
TRBV11-3	.	TRBD1	TRBJ2-1	TGTGCCAGCAGTTCGACAGGGAGCTCCTACAATGAGCAGTTCTTC	CASSSTGSSYNEQFF
TRBV11-2	.	.	TRBJ1-5	TGTGCCAGCAGCTTAGACAATAGCAATCAGCCCCAGCATTTT	CASSLDNSNQPQHF
TRBV12-5	.	.	TRBJ1-2	TGTGCTAGTGGTTCAGACAGTTCCTATGGCTACACCTTC	CASGSDSSYGYTF
TRBV7-6	.	TRBD1	TRBJ1-2	TGTGCCAGCGGTACAGGGGGTTCCTTCTACACCTTC	CASGTGGSFYTF
TRBV6-1	.	.	TRBJ1-1	TGTGCCTGTAGGGGGAGTGCGGACACTGAAGCTTTCTTT	CACRGSADTEAFF
TRBV4-3	.	.	TRBJ2-1	TGCGCCAGCAGCCAAGTGTCGTCCGACAGAGCTTCCTACAATGAGCAGTTCTTC	CASSQVSSDRASYNEQFF
TRBV7-2	.	.	TRBJ2-7	TGTGCCAGCAGCTTAGGGGGGACTTATACCTACGAGCAGTACTTC	CASSLGGTYTYEQYF
TRBV19	.	.	TRBJ1-5	TGTGCCAGTAGAACAGGGACATTTAGCAATCAGCCCCAGCATTTT	CASRTGTFSNQPQHF
TRBV6-5	.	TRBD1	TRBJ1-3	TGTGCCAGCAGCCGACCCGGGACAGCTGGAAACACCATATATTTT	CASSRPGTAGNTIYF
TRBV7-2	.	TRBD1	TRBJ1-5	TGTGCCAGCAGTCAACAGGGGGGTGGTCAGCCCCAGCATTTT	CASSQQGGGQPQHF
TRBV28	.	.	TRBJ2-4	TGTGCCAGCAGTCCTCCCCTGAGGGTTCAGTACTTC	CASSPPLRVQYF
TRBV19	few	.	TRBJ1-2	TGTGCCAGTAGTATCGGACAGCTTGAGTTTGATGGCTACACCTTC	CASSIGQLEFDGYTF
TRBV28	.	TRBD1	TRBJ2-3	TGTGCCAGCTCCGGTGGGACAGTGGGGACAGATACGCAGTATTTT	CASSGGTVGTDTQYF
TRBV5-4	once	.	TRBJ2-7	TGTGCCAGCAGCTTGGCCCCTCAGTACGAGCAGTACTTC	CASSLAPQYEQYF
TRBV29-1	.	.	TRBJ2-3	TGCAGCGTCCTAGGAGGGGACGATACGCAGTATTTT	CSVLGGDDTQYF
TRBV19	.	TRBD1	TRBJ1-2	TGTGCCAGTAGTATAGATGCCGGGGGACAGGCTGGCTACACCTTC	CASSIDAGGQAGYTF
TRBV9	.	.	TRBJ2-7	TGTGCCAGCAGCGCCAGGACATCTTCCTACGAGCAGTACTTC	CASSARTSSYEQYF
TRBV27	.	.	TRBJ1-6	TGTGCCAGCAGTTTAAGTTTGGAGGGGTATTCACCCCTCCACTTT	CASSLSLEGYSPLHF
TRBV18	.	.	TRBJ2-7	TGTGCCAGCTCACCTCCCGGGACAAACGCCAACGAGCAGTACTTC	CASSPPGTNANEQYF
TRBV11-2	.	.	TRBJ2-1	TGTGCCAGCAGCTTAAGGGGCTATTCCTACAATGAGCAGTTCTTC	CASSLRGYSYNEQFF
TRBV11-2	.	TRBD1	TRBJ2-7	TGTGCCAGCAGCTCCCCCGGGGAACAGGGGCTACAGCAGTACTTC	CASSSPGEQGLQQYF
TRBV28	.	TRBD1	TRBJ1-2	TGTGCCAGCAGTCCCACCGGGACAGGGTTTTATGGTGGCTACACCTTC	CASSPTGTGFYGGYTF
TRBV6-5	.	.	TRBJ2-5	TGTGCCAGCAGTCGGGACATACAAGAGACCCAGTACTTC	CASSRDIQETQYF
TRBV10-1	once	TRBD1	TRBJ1-1	TGCGCCAGCTCGGGACAGGGAAACACTGAAGCTTTCTTT	CASSGQGNTEAFF
TRBV5-1	.	TRBD1	TRBJ2-2	TGCGCCAGCAGCTTGGGCGCCGGGACAGTTACCGGGGAGCTGTTTTTT	CASSLGAGTVTGELFF
TRBV29-1	few	TRBD1	TRBJ1-5	TGCAGCGTTACACTGAACAGGGGACGCAATCAGCCCCAGCATTTT	CSVTLNRGRNQPQHF
TRBV5-1	.	.	TRBJ2-2	TGCGCCAGCAGCCTCCCTATAACCGGGGAGCTGTTTTTT	CASSLPITGELFF
TRBV9	.	TRBD2	TRBJ2-3	TGTGCCAGCAGCATGGGGACTAGCATTAGCACAGATACGCAGTATTTT	CASSMGTSISTDTQYF
TRBV27	.	TRBD1	TRBJ2-7	TGTGCCAGCAGTCCCAGACAGGGGGCGGTTGGGATGTCCTACGAGCAGTACTTC	CASSPRQGAVGMSYEQYF
TRBV4-3	.	.	TRBJ2-1	TGCGCCAGCAGCCAAGATCCAGCAGGGCCCGCGTACAATGAGCAGTTCTTC	CASSQDPAGPAYNEQFF
TRBV27	.	.	TRBJ1-2	TGTGCCAGCAGTCCGGGACTTGCTGGCTACACCTTC	CASSPGLAGYTF
TRBV7-9	.	TRBD2	TRBJ2-5	TGTGCCAGCAGCTTCCTGGGGCAGACTAGCGGAGGGTCGGAGACCCAGTACTTC	CASSFLGQTSGGSETQYF
TRBV5-1	.	.	TRBJ2-6	TGCGCCAGCAGCTTGTTTTTCCAGGGGGGAAGAGGGGCCAACGTCCTGACTTTC	CASSLFFQGGRGANVLTF
TRBV27	.	TRBD2	TRBJ2-2	TGTGCCAGCAGTTTACCTAGCGGGGGGTACACCGGGGAGCTGTTTTTT	CASSLPSGGYTGELFF
TRBV5-6	.	.	TRBJ1-2	TGTGCCAGCAGCTTTAGGGAATCAGGGTATGGCTACACCTTC	CASSFRESGYGYTF
TRBV11-2	.	TRBD1	TRBJ2-7	TGTGCCAGCAGCTTGCATCCAGGGGGCGGCTACGAGCAGTACTTC	CASSLHPGGGYEQYF
TRBV5-6	.	.	TRBJ1-1	TGTGCCAGCAGCTTGGAGTATGGGGGCAACACTGAAGCTTTCTTT	CASSLEYGGNTEAFF
TRBV28	.	.	TRBJ2-7	TGTGCCAGCACTTCCCCGACAGGTGGAGACTACGAGCAGTACTTC	CASTSPTGGDYEQYF
TRBV28	.	TRBD2	TRBJ2-5	TGTGCCAGCAGTTTTTGGACTAGCGGGTATCAAGAGACCCAGTACTTC	CASSFWTSGYQETQYF